This TCR beta chain was found in a study of a mutant IDH1 vaccine in newly diagnosed glioma. Study-level background: Of treated patients, approximately 60% were men and about 38% women, averaging around 40 years.

The time point: week 35, safety follow-up. Vaccination comprised doses that each held 300 ug of mutant IDH1 20-mer peptide, plus topical imiquimod. Vaccinations, eight in total, occurred in weeks 1, 3, 5, 7, 11, 15, 19, 23. The astrocytomas were IDH1-mutant, ATRX-negative, and WHO grade 3 or 4. V lost 5 bases to trimming and J lost 0 bases, with 13 bases between them. The CDR3 loop spans 15 amino acids. The germline CDR1 and CDR2 sequences are MNHNY and SVGAGI (reference sequence). Remarks on this clone: The target antigen is unknown.

Assay: immunoSEQ multiplex PCR; the TCRdb copy retains only in-frame clones and omits some. Among around 60,000 clones listed, around 81% were seen once. This rearrangement joins TRBV6-6 to TRBJ1-2; D remains unclear. The TCR comes from a man in his forties with glioma. The source was PBMCs, collected from a glioma patient whose treatment included an IDH1 peptide vaccine. Here the CDR3 DNA reads TGTGCCAGCAGTCCCGAGGTCGCAGCTAACTATGGCTACACCTTC. It is translated as CASSPEVAANYGYTF.